Below, 14 T cell receptor beta chains from the same sample are listed, as sequenced in a study of T cells in Graves' hyperthyroidism and ophthalmopathy. TCR beta CDR3 regions were amplified from RNA. HTBI primers were used for first-round RT-PCR of the TCR CDR3. TCRdb fed the multiplex PCR reads into MiXCR, producing one record per CDR3 protein. The sample carries under 350,000 distinct CDR3 sequences, 21% recorded once. Sequenced sample: blood. All receptors come from a woman aged 45-65 years with Graves' hyperthyroidism.

On this clonotype itself: Just one base apart from a much larger clone, this may be a read error. The chain combines TRBV11-3 with TRBJ2-7; no reliable D call. V lost 1 base and J lost 0, with 13 bases in between. This CDR3 is 16 amino acids long. The germline V gene encodes CDR1 SGHNT and CDR2 YENEEA. As DNA, the CDR3 is TGTGCCAGCAGCTTAGTGTTCGGCCGCAACTCCTACGAGCAGTACTTC. As protein: CASSLVFGRNSYEQYF. Full variable domain (missing parts from reference TRBV11-3 and TRBJ2-7): EAGVVQSPRYKIIEKKQPVAFWCNPISGHNTLYWYLQNLGQGPELLIRYENEEAVDDSQLPKDRFSAERLKGVDSTLKIQPAELGDSAVYLCASSLVFGRNSYEQYFGPGTRLTVT.

The V and J genes are TRBV11-3 and TRBJ1-1, with no clear D. The CDR3 extends over 13 amino acids. Looked up from germline, CDR1 is SGHNT and CDR2 is YENEEA. Trimming removed 4 bases from V and 5 bases from J, with 11 bases in between. CDR3 loop: CASSSTHGTEAFF. CDR3 DNA sequence: TGTGCCAGCAGCTCGACCCACGGGACTGAAGCTTTCTTT.

This clonotype has ten or more counts. The rearrangement joins TRBV5-1 to TRBJ2-7; D gene uncertain. Trimming shortened V by 1 base and J by 7 bases, and 18 bases separated the two germline ends. The CDR3 length is 15 residues. Germline CDR1 reads SGHRS; CDR2 reads YFSETQ. The CDR3 loop is CASSLHGTYPGEQYF. The CDR3 DNA sequence: TGCGCCAGCAGCTTGCACGGAACTTACCCCGGGGAGCAGTACTTC.

The chain carries TRBV20-1 and TRBJ2-3, with D perhaps TRBD2 (5 bases). The CDR3 has 14 residues. CDR1 is DFQATT, CDR2 SNEGSKA, per germline (reference sequence). Between the trimmed V and J ends, which lost 3 bases and 1 base, there was a span of 11 bases. CDR3 coding DNA: TGCAGTGCTAGTTGGCATAGCGGCACAGATACGCAGTATTTT. Its translation is CSASWHSGTDTQYF.

This clonotype was counted a few times. This chain uses TRBV4-1 with TRBJ1-3; no clear D gene. This CDR3 spans 17 amino acids. The V and J ends lost 2 bases and 3 bases respectively, with 17 bases between them. The germline V gene encodes CDR1 MGHRA and CDR2 YSYEKL. CDR3 protein: CASSQPSGRRGGNTIYF. The CDR3 DNA is TGCGCCAGCAGCCAACCCTCGGGGAGACGAGGTGGAAACACCATATATTTT.

The rearrangement uses TRBV7-9 and TRBJ1-4, with a weak D call TRBD1 (5 bases). This CDR3 region has 14 residues. V was pared by 0 bases and J by 5 bases, with 7 bases between. Per the germline V gene, CDR1 is SEHNR and CDR2 is FQNEAQ (reference sequence). For the CDR3, the DNA is TGTGCCAGCAGCTTAGCGGGGACGAATGAAAAACTGTTTTTT. It is translated as CASSLAGTNEKLFF.

This clonotype was seen more than once but under ten times. CDR3 sequence: CSVDLAGGPADTQYF. DNA for the CDR3: TGCAGCGTCGACCTAGCGGGGGGGCCGGCAGATACGCAGTATTTT. The chain couples TRBV29-1 to TRBJ2-3, with TRBD2 identical over 12 bases. Germline V lookup: CDR1 SQVTM, CDR2 ANQGSEA. With 6 bases clipped from V and 4 bases from J, the junction kept 8 bases outside the gene matches. CDR3 length: 15 residues.

Many counts were recorded for this clonotype. J is TRBJ2-5 and V is TRBV11-2, with D unclear. The CDR3 is 14 amino acids. The germline CDR1 and CDR2 sequences are SGHAT and FQNNGV. Trimming took off 1 base at V and 0 bases at J, with 6 bases between the two ends. The CDR3 reads CASSLGSHQETQYF. The CDR3 bases are TGTGCCAGCAGCTTAGGCAGCCACCAAGAGACCCAGTACTTC.

This clonotype has a count of ten or more. The CDR3 here is CASSLPGGGEQFF. The CDR3 DNA is TGTGCCAGCAGCTTGCCAGGGGGTGGTGAGCAGTTCTTC. The V gene is TRBV7-3, the J gene TRBJ2-1, with TRBD1 matching 7 bases. The junction had 5 bases not matched to a gene; V was cut back by 3 bases and J by 9 bases. This CDR3 spans 13 amino acids. Germline V lookup: CDR1 SGHTA, CDR2 FQGTGA.

The V gene is TRBV7-2, the J gene TRBJ2-1; tentatively, D is TRBD2 (6 bases). CDR1 and CDR2 (germline): SGHTA, FQGNSA. The CDR3 has 17 amino acids. V was cut by 5 bases and J by 5 bases, with 22 bases left in between. The CDR3 DNA sequence: TGTGCCAGCAGCATAAACCCCGCCGGGACTGGAGACAATGAGCAGTTCTTC. Translating gives CASSINPAGTGDNEQFF.

The sample holds a few counts of this clonotype. A single base separates this from a much larger clone, so it may be a read error. The V and J genes are TRBV7-2 and TRBJ2-1; no definite D call. The CDR3 consists of 14 residues. Germline loops: CDR1 SGHTA, CDR2 FQGNSA. Trimming left V 5 bases short and J 6 bases short, with 14 bases between. DNA of the CDR3: TGTGCCAGCAGCACCAACTGGTTGTGCAATGAGCAGTTCTTC. Its translation: CASSTNWLCNEQFF.

This clonotype was seen ten or more times. This chain uses TRBV6-1 with TRBJ1-2; no clear D. This CDR3 is 15 amino acids long. CDR1 MNHNS and CDR2 SASEGT come from the germline V gene. V lost 1 base to trimming and J lost 3 bases, with 12 bases between them. The CDR3 loop is CASSEGPAPHYGYTF. In nucleotides, the CDR3 is TGTGCCAGCAGTGAAGGCCCAGCCCCCCACTATGGCTACACCTTC.

This chain joins TRBV20-1 and TRBJ2-2; 10 bases fit TRBD2. CDR3 length equals 16 residues. Germline CDR1 DFQATT, CDR2 SNEGSKA (reference sequence). Losses at the gene ends were 5 bases for V and 2 bases for J; bases not matched to a gene: 8. CDR3 coding DNA: TGCAGTGCTGCAACTACTAGCGGGGAAAACACCGGGGAGCTGTTTTTT. Protein: CSAATTSGENTGELFF.

This clonotype was picked up many times. The rearrangement links TRBV28 to TRBJ2-7, with D unclear. Looked up from germline, CDR1 is MDHEN and CDR2 is SYDVKM. CDR3 length equals 12 residues. Trimming left V 6 bases short and J 5 bases short, with 11 bases between. The DNA of the CDR3 is TGTGCCAGCAGCCCGACTTGGGACGAGCAGTACTTC. Translating it yields CASSPTWDEQYF.